A single sample gave rise to the 20 T cell receptor beta chains below, sequenced in a study of cytomegalovirus exposure and HLA in healthy donors (dated by TCRdb to 2017 to 2019). The method was the immunoSEQ multiplex PCR assay. For the multiplex PCR, a mixture combining 60 forward primers for TCR Vbeta segments and 13 reverse primers for TCR Jbeta segments was used. The immuneACCESS repertoire file appears here via TCRdb, limited to in-frame rearrangements. These files lack a portion of the clones; in checked studies, under half of the deficit traces to unresolved V genes, and the cause of the others is not known. This sample holds around 130,000 clones; around 81% were observed only once. The ten top clones hold around 0.7% of the sample. Sequenced: PBMCs. These receptors were obtained from a man aged 18 to 30 in good health and CMV-seronegative.

The chain uses TRBV6-1 and TRBJ2-1; D ambiguous. CDR3 length equals 14 residues. Germline lookup yields CDR1 MNHNS and CDR2 SASEGT. V gave up 4 bases and J gave up 5 bases, with 12 bases separating them. The CDR3 here is CASSATVFDNEQFF. The CDR3 coding sequence is TGTGCCAGCAGTGCGACTGTCTTTGACAATGAGCAGTTCTTC.

The genes are TRBV6-1 and TRBJ1-1; maybe TRBD1 (6 bases). In germline, CDR1 is MNHNS, CDR2 SASEGT. The CDR3 is 14 amino acids. V gave up 10 bases and J gave up 1 base, with 16 bases separating them. Here the CDR3 DNA reads TGTGCCACATCCCGGGGGGGGGCGAACACTGAAGCTTTCTTT. This codes for CATSRGGANTEAFF.

This chain's CDR3 is CASSLGAGAGRSYEQYF. In nucleotides, the CDR3 is TGTGCCAGCAGCTTAGGGGCGGGGGCCGGTCGCTCCTACGAGCAGTACTTC. This rearrangement joins TRBV7-3 to TRBJ2-7, with D maybe TRBD2 (7 bases). The CDR3 spans 17 residues. Trimming removed 2 bases at V and 0 bases at J, with 17 bases between. The germline V gene has CDR1 SGHTA and CDR2 FQGTGA.

The rearrangement uses TRBV28 and TRBJ2-7, with 9 bases lining up with TRBD1. The V and J ends lost 3 bases and 6 bases, in that order; junction bases with no gene match: 15. This CDR3 spans 17 amino acids. The germline gives CDR1 MDHEN, CDR2 SYDVKM. CDR3 residues: CASSFFPGQGRNGEQYF. The DNA of the CDR3 is TGTGCCAGCAGTTTTTTCCCCGGACAGGGGAGAAACGGCGAGCAGTACTTC. The complete variable domain, with remaining parts taken from reference TRBV28 and TRBJ2-7, reads DVKVTQSSRYLVKRTGEKVFLECVQDMDHENMFWYRQDPGLGLRLIYFSYDVKMKEKGDIPEGYSVSREKKERFSLILESASTNQTSMYLCASSFFPGQGRNGEQYFGPGTRLTVT.

This chain connects TRBV7-9 to TRBJ1-6; no clear D. This CDR3 region has 16 residues. The ends were cut back, 1 base at V and 9 bases at J, with 16 bases in the middle. CDR1 is SEHNR and CDR2 is FQNEAQ in the germline V gene (reference sequence). CDR3 loop: CASSLDSGPEGSPLHF. The CDR3 DNA reads as TGTGCCAGCAGCTTAGACTCCGGGCCAGAGGGTTCACCCCTCCACTTT.

The chain carries TRBV19 and TRBJ1-3; 7 nucleotides agree with TRBD1. The CDR3 is made up of 17 amino acids. Germline V gene lookup returns CDR1 LNHDA and CDR2 SQIVND (reference sequence). V lost 7 bases to trimming and J lost 4 bases; unmatched junction nucleotides: 16. This CDR3 reads CASTTRPGTVSGNTIYF. In DNA form, the CDR3 reads TGTGCCAGTACCACTCGCCCCGGGACAGTCTCAGGAAACACCATATATTTT. Full variable domain (rest looked up from reference TRBV19 and TRBJ1-3): DGGITQSPKYLFRKEGQNVTLSCEQNLNHDAMYWYRQDPGQGLRLIYYSQIVNDFQKGDIAEGYSVSREKKESFPLTVTSAQKNPTAFYLCASTTRPGTVSGNTIYFGEGSWLTVV.

The V gene is TRBV6-1, the J gene TRBJ1-2; possibly TRBD1 for D (5 bases). In germline, CDR1 is MNHNS, CDR2 SASEGT. This CDR3 has 12 amino acids. CDR3 loop: CVLGVQVLGYTF. CDR3 nucleotide sequence: TGTGTGTTAGGGGTCCAGGTGCTTGGCTACACCTTC.

The rearrangement uses TRBV27 and TRBJ1-1; 8 bases map to TRBD1. The V gene end was trimmed by 6 bases and the J gene end by 5 bases; junction bases not matched to a gene: 8. Germline V CDR1 and CDR2: MNHEY, SMNVEV (reference sequence). The CDR3 contains 14 residues. This chain's CDR3 is CASRLDRAVTEAFF. CDR3 in DNA: TGTGCCAGCAGGCTGGACAGGGCAGTTACTGAAGCTTTCTTT.

V usage is TRBV9 and J usage is TRBJ1-6, with 9 bases lining up with TRBD1. The CDR3 has 14 residues. V shed 4 bases, J shed 10 bases, and the junction held 6 bases outside the gene matches. Germline loops: CDR1 SGDLS, CDR2 YYNGEE. The CDR3 is CASSPGQGGSPLHF. CDR3 nucleotide sequence: TGTGCCAGCAGCCCGGGACAGGGAGGGTCACCCCTCCACTTT.

The chain joins TRBV11-1 to TRBJ2-7; D ambiguous. CDR3 length: 14 amino acids. CDR1 and CDR2 from the germline V gene are SGHAT and FQDESV (reference sequence). Trimming cost V 3 bases and J 4 bases, with 13 bases left between them. The CDR3 DNA reads as TGTGCCAGCAGCTTGGGCACAACAGTTTACGAGCAGTACTTC. This encodes CASSLGTTVYEQYF.

This chain links TRBV5-8 with TRBJ1-3, with D unresolved. The germline gives CDR1 SGHTS, CDR2 YDEGEE. Trimming took off 4 bases at V and 5 bases at J, with 16 bases between the two ends. The CDR3 is 15 residues long. Written as DNA, the CDR3 is TGTGCCAGCAGCCCGGGTGGTCCTCGGAGAAACACCATATATTTT. Residues: CASSPGGPRRNTIYF.

In DNA, the CDR3 is TGTGCCAGCAGTTTACGGGGCCCAGGGGGCCAGTACTTC. Translated: CASSLRGPGGQYF. The V gene is TRBV28, the J gene TRBJ2-5; 7 bases are shared with TRBD1. Germline V gene data show CDR1 as MDHEN and CDR2 as SYDVKM. V dropped 2 bases and J dropped 10; count of bases not matched to a gene: 7. The CDR3 loop spans 13 amino acids. Together with reference TRBV28 and TRBJ2-5, the CDR3 gives the full variable domain: DVKVTQSSRYLVKRTGEKVFLECVQDMDHENMFWYRQDPGLGLRLIYFSYDVKMKEKGDIPEGYSVSREKKERFSLILESASTNQTSMYLCASSLRGPGGQYFGPGTRLLVL.

CDR3 residues: CASSLGQDTYEQYF. CDR3 DNA: TGTGCCAGCAGTTTGGGACAGGACACCTACGAGCAGTACTTC. The chain has TRBV27 and TRBJ2-7; TRBD1 matches at 8 bases. CDR3 length equals 14 residues. The germline V gene encodes CDR1 MNHEY and CDR2 SMNVEV (reference sequence). With V trimmed by 3 bases and J by 2 bases, 3 bases remained unmatched.

The chain uses TRBV15 and TRBJ1-2, with D perhaps matching TRBD1 (6 bases). With 0 bases removed from V and 14 bases from J, the gap between germline ends came to 16 bases. The CDR3 contains 13 residues. Germline-derived CDR1 and CDR2 are LNHNV and YYDKDF (reference sequence). The CDR3 loop reads CATSRDRGGGPTF. The CDR3 bases are TGTGCCACCAGCAGAGATCGGGGGGGCGGCCCGACCTTC.

In DNA, the CDR3 is TGCGCCAGCAGCCCGCGACTAGCGGGGGGCCCCAATGAGCAGTTCTTC. As protein: CASSPRLAGGPNEQFF. The chain is built from TRBV5-1 and TRBJ2-1, with TRBD2 matching over 13 bases. The ends lost 4 bases at V and 6 bases at J; junction bases unmatched: 7. CDR3 length: 16 residues. The germline V gene has CDR1 SGHRS and CDR2 YFSETQ.

The chain joins TRBV7-3 to TRBJ1-1, with D unresolved. Germline V CDR1 and CDR2: SGHTA, FQGTGA. The CDR3 length is 12 residues. Trimming removed 5 bases at V and 7 bases at J, with 11 bases between. CDR3 amino acids: CASSAEPVEAFF. CDR3 nucleotide sequence: TGTGCCAGCAGCGCGGAACCGGTTGAAGCTTTCTTT. The full variable domain, completed using reference TRBV7-3 and TRBJ1-1, is GAGVSQTPSNKVTEKGKYVELRCDPISGHTALYWYRQSLGQGPEFLIYFQGTGAADDSGLPNDRFFAVRPEGSVSTLKIQRTERGDSAVYLCASSAEPVEAFFGQGTRLTVV.

This chain joins TRBV19 and TRBJ1-1; no firm D call. V gave up 7 bases and J gave up 0 bases, with 6 bases separating them. The CDR3 covers 12 residues. The germline gives CDR1 LNHDA, CDR2 SQIVND (reference sequence). This chain's CDR3 is CASKELNTEAFF. Written as DNA, the CDR3 is TGTGCCAGTAAGGAGTTGAACACTGAAGCTTTCTTT.

This chain links TRBV18 with TRBJ1-2; 7 nucleotides agree with TRBD1. Trimming at V came to 5 bases and at J to 7 bases, leaving 10 bases not matched to a gene. CDR3 size: 14 residues. Per germline, CDR1 KGHSH and CDR2 LQKENI. The CDR3 DNA reads as TGTGCCAGCTCATATCCTGACAGGGATGTTGGCTACACCTTC. It is translated as CASSYPDRDVGYTF.

This clone has just one count. The gene calls are TRBV2 and TRBJ2-3; D may be TRBD1 (6 bases). This CDR3 comprises 14 residues. Trimming removed 10 bases from V and 1 base from J, with 15 bases in between. The germline V gene encodes CDR1 SNHLY and CDR2 FYNNEI. The CDR3 nucleotides read TGTGCCACACACCCTTACAGGGGCACAGATACGCAGTATTTT. This codes for CATHPYRGTDTQYF.

The chain is built from TRBV14 and TRBJ1-2; a possible D gene is TRBD1 (5 bases). The V end was cut by 1 base, the J end by 8 bases, with 14 bases between. The CDR3 runs to 14 residues. Germline lookup yields CDR1 SGHDN and CDR2 FVKESK. The CDR3 reads CASSQVGRRGGYTF. The CDR3 DNA reads as TGTGCCAGCAGCCAAGTAGGAAGGCGGGGCGGCTACACCTTC.